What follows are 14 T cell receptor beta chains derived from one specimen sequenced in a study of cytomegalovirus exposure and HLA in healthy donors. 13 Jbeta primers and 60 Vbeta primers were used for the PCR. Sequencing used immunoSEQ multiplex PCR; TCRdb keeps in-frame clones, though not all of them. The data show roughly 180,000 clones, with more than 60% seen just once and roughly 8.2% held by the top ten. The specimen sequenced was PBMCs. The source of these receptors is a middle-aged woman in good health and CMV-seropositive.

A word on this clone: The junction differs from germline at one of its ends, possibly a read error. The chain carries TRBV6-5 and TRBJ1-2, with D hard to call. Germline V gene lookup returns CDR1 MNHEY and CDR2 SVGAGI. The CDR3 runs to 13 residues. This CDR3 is CASRLSGRGGYIF. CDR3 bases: TGTGCCAGCAGACTATCGGGCCGGGGTGGCTACATCTTC.

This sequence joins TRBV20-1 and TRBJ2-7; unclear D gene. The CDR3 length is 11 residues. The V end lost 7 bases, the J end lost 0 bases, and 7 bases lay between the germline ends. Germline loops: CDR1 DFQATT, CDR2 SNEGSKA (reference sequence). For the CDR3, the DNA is TGCAGTGTATACACCTCCTACGAGCAGTACTTC. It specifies CSVYTSYEQYF.

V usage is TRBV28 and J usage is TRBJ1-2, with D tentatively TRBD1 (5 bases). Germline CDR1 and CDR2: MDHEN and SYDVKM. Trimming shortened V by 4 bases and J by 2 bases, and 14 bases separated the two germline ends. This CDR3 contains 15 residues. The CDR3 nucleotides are TGTGCCAGCAGTTCCCGGGGCCGGGGGAACTATGGCTACACCTTC. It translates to CASSSRGRGNYGYTF.

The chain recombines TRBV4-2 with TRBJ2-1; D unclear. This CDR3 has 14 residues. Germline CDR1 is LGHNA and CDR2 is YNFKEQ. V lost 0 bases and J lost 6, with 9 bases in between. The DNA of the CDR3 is TGTGCCAGCAGCCAAGAGCCTACGGGCAATGAGCAGTTCTTC. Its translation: CASSQEPTGNEQFF.

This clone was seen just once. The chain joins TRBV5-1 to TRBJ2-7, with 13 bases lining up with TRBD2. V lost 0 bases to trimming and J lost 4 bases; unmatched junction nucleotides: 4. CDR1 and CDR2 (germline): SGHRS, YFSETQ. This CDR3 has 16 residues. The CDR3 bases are TGCGCCAGCAGCTTGGAACTAGCGGGAGGGCCGTACGAGCAGTACTTC. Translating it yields CASSLELAGGPYEQYF.

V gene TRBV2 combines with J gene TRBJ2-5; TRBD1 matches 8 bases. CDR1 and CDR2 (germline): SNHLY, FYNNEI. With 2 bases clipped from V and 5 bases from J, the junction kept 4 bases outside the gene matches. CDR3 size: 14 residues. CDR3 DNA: TGTGCCAGCAGTGAACGGACAGGGCGGGAGACCCAGTACTTC. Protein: CASSERTGRETQYF. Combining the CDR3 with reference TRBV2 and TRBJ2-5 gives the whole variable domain EPEVTQTPSHQVTQMGQEVILRCVPISNHLYFYWYRQILGQKVEFLVSFYNNEISEKSEIFDDQFSVERPDGSNFTLKIRSTKLEDSAMYFCASSERTGRETQYFGPGTRLLVL.

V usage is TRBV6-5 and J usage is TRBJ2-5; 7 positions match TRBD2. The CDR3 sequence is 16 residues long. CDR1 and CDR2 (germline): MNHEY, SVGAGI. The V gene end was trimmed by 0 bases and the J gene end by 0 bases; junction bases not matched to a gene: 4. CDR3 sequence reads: CASSYSTSRYQETQYF. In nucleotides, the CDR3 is TGTGCCAGCAGTTACTCGACTAGCAGATACCAAGAGACCCAGTACTTC.

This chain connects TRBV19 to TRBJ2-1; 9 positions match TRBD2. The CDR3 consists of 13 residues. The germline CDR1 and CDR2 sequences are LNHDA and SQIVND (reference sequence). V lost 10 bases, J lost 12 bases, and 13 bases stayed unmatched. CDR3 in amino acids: CATTGPSGIPQFF. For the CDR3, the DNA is TGTGCCACCACCGGCCCTAGCGGGATCCCGCAGTTCTTC. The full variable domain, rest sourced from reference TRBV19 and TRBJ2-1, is DGGITQSPKYLFRKEGQNVTLSCEQNLNHDAMYWYRQDPGQGLRLIYYSQIVNDFQKGDIAEGYSVSREKKESFPLTVTSAQKNPTAFYLCATTGPSGIPQFFGPGTRLTVL.

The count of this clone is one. This CDR3 reads CASSLQVSTGELFF. The CDR3 DNA sequence: TGCGCCAGCAGCTTGCAGGTATCGACCGGGGAGCTGTTTTTT. The genes are TRBV5-1 and TRBJ2-2; no clear D. This CDR3 has 14 amino acids. Germline lookup yields CDR1 SGHRS and CDR2 YFSETQ. V was shortened by 1 base and J by 5 bases, with 9 bases between the two germline ends.

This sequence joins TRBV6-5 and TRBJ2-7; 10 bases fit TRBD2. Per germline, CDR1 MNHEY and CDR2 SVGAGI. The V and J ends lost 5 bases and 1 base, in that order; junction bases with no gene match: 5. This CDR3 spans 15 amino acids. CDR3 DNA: TGTGCCAGCAGTACGTCAGCGGGAGGGTCCTACGAGCAGTACTTC. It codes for CASSTSAGGSYEQYF.

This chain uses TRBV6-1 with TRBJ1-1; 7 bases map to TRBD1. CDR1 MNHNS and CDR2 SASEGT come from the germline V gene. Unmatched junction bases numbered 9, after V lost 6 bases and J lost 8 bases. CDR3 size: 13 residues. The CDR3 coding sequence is TGTGCCAGCAGGGCCAATGGACAGGCCGAAGCTTTCTTT. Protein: CASRANGQAEAFF.

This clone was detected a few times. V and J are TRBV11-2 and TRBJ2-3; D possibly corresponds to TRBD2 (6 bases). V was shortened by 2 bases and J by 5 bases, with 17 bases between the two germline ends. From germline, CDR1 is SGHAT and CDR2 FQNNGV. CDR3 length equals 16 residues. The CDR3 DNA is TGTGCCAGCAGCTTACTTAGCGGTTACATGGTAGATACGCAGTATTTT. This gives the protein CASSLLSGYMVDTQYF.

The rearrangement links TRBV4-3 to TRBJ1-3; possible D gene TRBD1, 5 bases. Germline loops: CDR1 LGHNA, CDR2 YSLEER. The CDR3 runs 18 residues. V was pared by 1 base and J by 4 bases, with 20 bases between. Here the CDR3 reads CASSQGSGGPGQGNTIYF. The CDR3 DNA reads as TGCGCCAGCAGCCAAGGATCTGGTGGGCCAGGGCAAGGAAACACCATATATTTT.

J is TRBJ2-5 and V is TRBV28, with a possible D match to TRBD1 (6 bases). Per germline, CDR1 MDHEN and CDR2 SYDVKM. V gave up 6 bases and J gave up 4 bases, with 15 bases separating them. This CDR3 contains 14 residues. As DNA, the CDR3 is TGTGCCAGCAGCCAGGGGAGTTATGGAGAGACCCAGTACTTC. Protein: CASSQGSYGETQYF.